The rows below give T cell receptor beta chains drawn from one sample of a study of T cell responses to AZD1222 COVID-19 vaccine. Profiling relied on immunoSEQ multiplex PCR, and the TCRdb table lists in-frame clones only, not all of them. The data show around 70,000 clones, 87% seen once. Material: peripheral blood, obtained 28 days after the second AZD1222 dose. Source of these receptors: an adult who received the AZD1222 COVID-19 vaccine. The CDR3 runs from the conserved cysteine through the conserved F or W. Fields, in order: V gene, J gene, D gene, clone size, CDR3 protein, CDR3 DNA. D genes are given only for firm matches. Some rows mark clone size as missing; the rest say once, few, many or name a class of expanded clone.

>TRBV7-2|TRBJ1-2|-|-
CASSSSRGEANYGYTF
TGTGCCAGCAGCTCCTCCCGGGGGGAAGCTAACTATGGCTACACCTTC
>TRBV7-8|TRBJ1-2|-|-
CASSPQRLANYGYTF
TGTGCCAGCAGCCCCCAGAGACTAGCTAACTATGGCTACACCTTC
>TRBV15|TRBJ2-7|-|few
CATSRDLVSGEQYF
TGTGCCACCAGCAGAGACTTGGTTTCCGGCGAGCAGTACTTC
>TRBV6-1|TRBJ1-1|TRBD1|-
CASSEDTPGQGARDEAFF
TGTGCCAGCAGTGAAGATACTCCGGGACAGGGGGCTCGAGATGAAGCTTTCTTT
>TRBV30|TRBJ2-3|-|-
CAWSVRRGGTQYF
TGTGCCTGGAGTGTACGACGGGGAGGTACGCAGTATTTT
>TRBV7-2|TRBJ1-3|-|once
CASSKHRSGNTIYF
TGTGCCAGCAGCAAACATAGATCTGGAAACACCATATATTTT
>TRBV12-5|TRBJ2-5|-|-
CASGLFLTASSETQYF
TGTGCTAGTGGTTTGTTCCTAACGGCTAGCTCGGAGACCCAGTACTTC
>TRBV7-6|TRBJ1-1|-|-
CASSSEGREAFF
TGTGCCAGCAGCTCCGAGGGGCGAGAAGCTTTCTTT
>TRBV6-5|TRBJ1-2|TRBD1|-
CASRETGRGGYTF
TGTGCCAGCAGAGAGACAGGGCGAGGCGGCTACACCTTC
>TRBV5-1|TRBJ2-1|-|-
CASSFTTDYNEQFF
TGCGCCAGCAGCTTTACGACAGATTACAATGAGCAGTTCTTC